The source of this TCR beta chain is a study of immune cell composition in non-small cell lung cancer. Study-wide points: It was not proven that tumour-reactive clones equal dominant tumour-associated clones. About 80% of squamous and about 31% of adenocarcinoma cases had tumour-associated clones >0.5%. No significant correlation existed between pack-years smoked and tumour clonality.

Normal lung was taken at the farthest possible site, at least 3 cm from tumour. DNA was extracted from unsorted cell suspensions stored frozen. Sequenced by immunoSEQ multiplex PCR; TCRdb stores in-frame clones only, minus some. The profile shows about 6,000 clones, around 90% of them singletons. As to this clone: Its antigen remains unknown.

Germline V CDR1 and CDR2: SEHNR, FQNEAQ (reference sequence). This CDR3 spans 14 amino acids. V lost 4 bases to trimming and J lost 2 bases, with 11 bases between them. The J gene is TRBJ2-5, the V gene TRBV7-9; tentatively, D is TRBD1 (5 bases). Sequenced sample: non-adjacent lung tissue. The sequence was collected from a human donor with non-small cell lung cancer. The CDR3 loop reads CASSSLTEQETQYF. CDR3 DNA sequence: TGTGCCAGCAGCTCCCTGACAGAACAAGAGACCCAGTACTTC.